This is a list of T cell receptor beta chains from one sample in a study of T cells in Graves' hyperthyroidism and ophthalmopathy. MiXCR, applied by TCRdb to the multiplex PCR reads, yields one record per CDR3 protein. The sample records roughly 750,000 distinct CDR3 sequences, less than 20% being singletons. Sequencing was done on a sample of blood. The source of these receptors is a man younger than 30 with Graves' hyperthyroidism. Each CDR3 is given with its conserved first and last residue.

v_gene,j_gene,CDR3aa
TRBV20-1,TRBJ2-1,CSVREDAYNEQFF
TRBV6-1,TRBJ1-1,CASHSAYTEAFF
TRBV3-1,TRBJ1-1,CASSQLGINPRDTEAFF
TRBV15,TRBJ2-2,CATSAYAGELFF
TRBV28,TRBJ2-1,CASSDRERNEQFF
TRBV4-1,TRBJ2-1,CASSQDWGRRVNNEQFF
TRBV27,TRBJ1-2,CASSKQGGGYTF
TRBV11-2,TRBJ1-6,CASSREGGLSSPLHF
TRBV28,TRBJ1-1,CASGLTGKNTEAFF
TRBV20-1,TRBJ2-1,CSASAAGTIDNEQFF
TRBV12-3/TRBV12-4,TRBJ2-3,CASSLAGGITDTQYF
TRBV7-3,TRBJ2-1,CASSLGGLGNEQFF
TRBV6-1,TRBJ1-5,CASSKQGYQPQHF
TRBV5-1,TRBJ2-3,CASSLVGVAADTQYF
TRBV12-3/TRBV12-4,TRBJ2-7,CASTNREHNEQYF
TRBV20-1,TRBJ1-5,CSARAVHQPQHF
TRBV7-8,TRBJ1-5,CASSLGDGNQPQHF
TRBV6-2/TRBV6-3,TRBJ2-7,CASSHQQGRSYEQYF
TRBV29-1,TRBJ2-5,CSVATGGQETQYF
TRBV7-9,TRBJ2-7,CASSLDPLSSFTEQYF
TRBV7-9,TRBJ2-7,CASSFKGLAPHEQYF
TRBV11-3,TRBJ2-1,CASRRGDNEQFF
TRBV6-2/TRBV6-3,TRBJ2-1,CASSYWGPLGNEQFF
TRBV30,TRBJ2-7,CAWSPDRGKSYEQYF
TRBV7-9,TRBJ2-7,CASRPTGAYEQYF
TRBV11-3,TRBJ1-1,CASSLGEGVEAFF
TRBV28,TRBJ2-7,CASSVQGLHEQYF